This TCR beta chain was recovered during a study of cytomegalovirus exposure and HLA in healthy donors. Use of 60 Vbeta and 13 Jbeta primers characterized the PCR. Only in-frame clones appear in the TCRdb table, and some are missing; sequencing was by immunoSEQ multiplex PCR. This sample has around 180,000 clones, with over 75% found just once. The CDR3 has 14 amino acids. Trimming took off 1 base at V and 4 bases at J, with 10 bases between the two ends. Germline values: CDR1 SGHRS, CDR2 YFSETQ. The source of this sequence is a man between 60 and 75 years old in good health and CMV-seronegative. Material for sequencing was PBMCs. This chain connects TRBV5-1 to TRBJ2-3; D perhaps matches TRBD2 (5 bases). Written as DNA, the CDR3 is TGCGCCAGCAGCTTGATACTAGAGTCAGATACGCAGTATTTT. Amino acid sequence: CASSLILESDTQYF.